This T cell receptor (beta chain) was sequenced for a study of blood T cell repertoires in COVID-19. Turning to the study itself: Samples taken during acute and convalescent COVID-19 were collected in the United States, Italy and Spain. PBMCs, B-cell-depleted T cells, or T cells provided the cDNA or gDNA that made up the material.

Here immunoSEQ multiplex PCR was the method, and the copy in TCRdb shows in-frame clones only, minus some. Counted here are 35,000 to 50,000 clones, 82% occurring once; the ten biggest clones make up approximately 4%. CDR1 and CDR2 from the germline V gene are SGHRS and YFSETQ. The CDR3 length is 15 residues. The ends were cut back, 2 bases at V and 6 bases at J, with 15 bases in the middle. This clonotype was sampled from an older woman with acute or convalescent COVID-19. Input material: peripheral blood. J is TRBJ1-5 and V is TRBV5-1; tentative D call: TRBD1 (5 bases). The CDR3: CASSLNGQGGQPQHF. In nucleotides, the CDR3 is TGCGCCAGCAGCTTAAATGGGCAGGGAGGTCAGCCCCAGCATTTT.